This T cell receptor (beta chain) was captured by sequencing in a study of cytotoxic CD8 clonotypes in ibrutinib-treated CLL. The CDR3 consists of 15 residues. In germline, CDR1 is MGHDK, CDR2 SYGVNS. Trimming removed 3 bases from V and 5 bases from J, with 16 bases in between. Assay used: immunoSEQ multiplex PCR; TCRdb lists only in-frame clones, some missing. This table has more than 110,000 clones, roughly 76% appearing once. Sequencing was performed on PBMCs, taken after 24 months of ibrutinib treatment. The chain couples TRBV25-1 to TRBJ1-2, with a weak D call TRBD1 (5 bases). This receptor was taken from a human donor with chronic lymphocytic leukemia. CDR3 region: CASSEPKGPPYGYTF. CDR3 in DNA: TGTGCCAGCAGTGAGCCCAAGGGACCCCCGTATGGCTACACCTTC.